A selection of T cell receptor beta chains follows, all from one sample in a study of beta chain features in type 1 diabetes. Assay: immunoSEQ multiplex PCR; the TCRdb copy retains only in-frame clones and omits some. Of 970,000 or so clones in the sample, 17% are singletons; the top ten hold about 0.025%. Sequencing was carried out using naive CD4+ T cells from blood. Receptors were obtained from a woman aged 18-30 years in good health. Both conserved end residues are trimmed from each CDR3. D genes are given only for firm matches. Rows may omit the clone size; those that give it use once, few, many or a size class.

NA	TRBV7-9	TRBJ1-2	few	ASSSEGQYGYT
NA	TRBV2	TRBJ1-4	NA	ASSPTGWEKLF
NA	TRBV5-1	TRBJ2-5	NA	ASSLGLIQETQY
NA	TRBV4-2	TRBJ2-7	NA	ASSQDSFEAYEQY
TRBD2	TRBV5-1	TRBJ2-1	few	ASSTSGRHNEQF
NA	TRBV4-3	TRBJ2-5	NA	ASSQDWSRPY
TRBD1	TRBV14	TRBJ1-1	NA	ASSQRAGGQNTKAF
NA	TRBV7-9	TRBJ2-5	few	ASSSRRETQY
NA	TRBV6-7	TRBJ2-5	few	ASSLTETQY
TRBD1	TRBV7-9	TRBJ1-1	NA	ASSLETGPRADTEAF
NA	TRBV7-3	TRBJ2-3	NA	ASSLLGQPTDTQY
NA	TRBV2	TRBJ1-1	few	ASSSGEGRAF
NA	TRBV7-2	TRBJ1-2	NA	ASSLVGGGKRAVYGYT
TRBD1	TRBV14	TRBJ1-2	many	ASSRDSYGYT
TRBD2	TRBV28	TRBJ2-7	few	ASSQAGTSSYEQY
TRBD1	TRBV5-1	TRBJ2-5	few	ASSLTRQGRETQY
TRBD2	TRBV28	TRBJ2-2	NA	ASRPRTSGRPTGELF
TRBD2	TRBV7-9	TRBJ2-1	few	ASSSTSGSSYNEQF
NA	TRBV28	TRBJ2-7	few	ASGRGSYEQY
NA	TRBV20-1	TRBJ2-3	few	SASGDTQY
TRBD1	TRBV29-1	TRBJ1-2	NA	SVEEPRDSGGYT
NA	TRBV11-2	TRBJ2-5	NA	ASSQIGRTGETQY
NA	TRBV10-3	TRBJ2-3	many	AIKNGTQY
TRBD2	TRBV28	TRBJ2-7	NA	ASRAGLAGTREQY
TRBD2	TRBV7-6	TRBJ2-3	NA	ASSPRSVGLAGGRDTQY
TRBD2	TRBV25-1	TRBJ2-4	few	ASSEFGASGYIQY
NA	TRBV2	TRBJ1-5	NA	ASIGGRDQPQH
NA	TRBV4-2	TRBJ2-7	NA	ASSQDLSVSYEQY
TRBD2	TRBV14	TRBJ2-7	NA	ASSSGTSGSYEQY
TRBD1	TRBV6-5	TRBJ1-3	NA	ASRIRTGGNTIY
NA	TRBV6-1	TRBJ2-7	few	ASSEVKGTTYEQY
NA	TRBV11-3	TRBJ2-3	NA	ASSLEGGHTDTQY
NA	TRBV27	TRBJ1-1	NA	ASSSLGTFRSEAF
NA	TRBV12-5	TRBJ2-2	NA	ASGLVQGTGELF
TRBD1	TRBV19	TRBJ2-7	few	ASSILGQGPYEQY
TRBD2	TRBV5-4	TRBJ2-2	NA	ASSLAAGALSRELF
NA	TRBV18	TRBJ2-1	NA	ASSRAADNEQF